This T cell receptor beta chain comes out of a study of cytomegalovirus exposure and HLA in healthy donors (dated by TCRdb to about 2017). With respect to the entire study: The roughly 650 repertoires of the first cohort and the roughly 120 validation repertoires were produced on the same platform, according to a later analysis. The study aimed to test whether cataloging public T cell receptors could reveal signatures of past pathogen exposure. A separate validation cohort of some 130 different subjects was used in addition to the 666-subject first cohort. To predict cytomegalovirus infection status, the study brought together high-throughput TCR immunosequencing, statistical association of individual TCRs with disease status, and machine learning. General findings and caveats noted by the study authors: A total of around 150 TCR beta chains were listed by the study as associated with cytomegalovirus. A later analysis had no HLA typing for the validation cohort, so co-occurrence there was scored across all 110 or so repertoires. In a later analysis, TCRs clustered in the first cohort were found to also tend to co-occur in the approximately 120 validation repertoires, with around 94% of cluster scores above 0. According to the authors, the approach could potentially be generalized to other disease states and immunological phenotypes. A few of the identified cytomegalovirus-associated TCR beta chains were confirmed in vitro to be specific for cytomegalovirus antigens. While some public TCRs were present in many individuals, most TCR sequences turned up only very rarely across donors. In both the original and validation cohorts, the classifier was reported to diagnose cytomegalovirus status with high specificity and sensitivity.

Comments on this clone: Its antigen is currently not known. There are no base qualities to consult, and no much larger clone falls within one base.

The protocol used for the library was the immunoSEQ multiplex PCR assay. In the authors' own workflow: To diagnose cytomegalovirus status from the catalog of TCR beta chain sequences, a statistical classification framework was built. Entries here come from immuneACCESS through TCRdb and include only in-frame sequences with V and J called. Some clones fail to appear in such tables; in the studies checked, an unresolved V gene covers under half of the shortfall, and the cause of the remainder is unknown. That table supplies the V and J calls and clone size; D and trimming were determined from the DNA. For this sample the table gives about 130,000 clones, of which about 88% were detected only once. Approximately 1.1% of the sample rests with the top ten. The donors belonged to the validation cohort of around 130 subjects, which was separate from the roughly 700-subject first cohort. The germline V gene yields SQVTM for CDR1 and ANQGSEA for CDR2. The cysteine opens and the phenylalanine closes a CDR3 of 14 amino acids. Here the CDR3 DNA is all that survives: 42 bases in frame from base 1. V lost 6 bases and J lost 4 bases, and the count of bases not matched to a germline gene is 4.

This TCR came from a woman younger than 35 in good health and CMV-seronegative. Sequenced sample: PBMCs. Recombination connected TRBV29-1 to TRBJ2-2; 11 nucleotides in the junction match TRBD2. The CDR3 amino acid sequence is: CSVGTSGGTGELFF. The DNA is TGCAGCGTGGGTACTAGCGGGGGCACCGGGGAGCTGTTTTTT.